This is a list of T cell receptor beta chains from one sample in a study of shared clonotypes between healthy human individuals. The assay was immunoSEQ multiplex PCR, and TCRdb's table has in-frame clones only and misses some. The table has over 750,000 clones, around 96% seen once. The sequencing input was naive CD8+ T cells sorted from blood. The receptors were gathered from a man under 40 in good health. The CDR3 runs from the conserved cysteine through the conserved F or W. The order of the fields is clone size, D gene, V gene, J gene, CDR3 DNA, CDR3 protein. The D gene is left open where the match is weak. Clone sizes are given selectively: once, few, many, or a class where the clone is expanded.

>-|TRBD1|TRBV28|TRBJ2-2
TGTGCCAGCAGTCCCCAGGACAGGGGTCCCGGGGAGCTGTTTTTT
CASSPQDRGPGELFF
>-|TRBD1|TRBV6-4|TRBJ2-6
TGTGCCAGCAGTCCGACGGGACAGGGGAACGTCCTGACTTTC
CASSPTGQGNVLTF
>-|-|TRBV6-5|TRBJ1-5
TGTGCCAGCAGTTACTCGAGGGGGGCCCATCAGCCCCAGCATTTT
CASSYSRGAHQPQHF
>-|TRBD2|TRBV6-4|TRBJ2-7
TGTGCCAGCAGTGCGTCCCCGGGAGGGGCATACGAGCAGTACTTC
CASSASPGGAYEQYF
>-|TRBD2|TRBV7-3|TRBJ2-1
TGTGCCAGCAGCTTAGACGGCGGGAGCATGGGTGAGCAGTTCTTC
CASSLDGGSMGEQFF
>-|TRBD2|TRBV9|TRBJ2-2
TGTGCCAGCAGCGGATTAGCGGGAGGGACCGGGGAGCTGTTTTTT
CASSGLAGGTGELFF
>-|-|TRBV7-6|TRBJ1-2
TGTGCCAGCAGTGGTACAGGATCTTACTATGGCTACACCTTC
CASSGTGSYYGYTF
>-|-|TRBV21-1|TRBJ2-7
TGTGCCAGCAGCAAAGCGCCGAACCCAGGTCTGAGGAACGAGCAGTACTTC
CASSKAPNPGLRNEQYF
>few|-|TRBV5-6|TRBJ2-1
TGTGCCACCGAGGGAGACAGCTCCTACAATGAGCAGTTCTTC
CATEGDSSYNEQFF
>-|TRBD1|TRBV5-1|TRBJ2-7
TGCGCCAGCAGCTCGGTGGGACAGGGGGGCTCCTACGAGCAGTACTTC
CASSSVGQGGSYEQYF
>-|-|TRBV9|TRBJ1-2
TGTGCCAGCAGCGTGCGGGACGACTACACCTTC
CASSVRDDYTF
>-|-|TRBV11-2|TRBJ1-1
TGTGCCAGCAGCTCACAGGGTGGGAACACTGAAGCTTTCTTT
CASSSQGGNTEAFF
>-|TRBD1|TRBV11-3|TRBJ2-1
TGTGCCAGCAGCTCCCGGGACAGGGCGTGGGGCAATGAGCAGTTCTTC
CASSSRDRAWGNEQFF
>once|TRBD2|TRBV28|TRBJ2-7
TGTGCCAGCAGTTCCCCAGATCTAGCGGGATCCTACGAGCAGTACTTC
CASSSPDLAGSYEQYF
>-|TRBD2|TRBV5-6|TRBJ2-1
TGTGCCAGCAGCCCAGACACTAGCGGGAGATTTGAGCAGTTCTTC
CASSPDTSGRFEQFF
>-|TRBD2|TRBV29-1|TRBJ2-2
TGCAGCGTTGAGGCTAGCGGGAGGGGGGAGCTGTTTTTT
CSVEASGRGELFF
>-|-|TRBV11-2|TRBJ2-5
TGTGCCAGCAGCTTAGATTTGTGGGGGCCGGAGACCCAGTACTTC
CASSLDLWGPETQYF
>-|TRBD2|TRBV19|TRBJ2-5
TGTGCCAGTAGTATCGGCGTAGCGGGAGGGTTGGAGACCCAGTACTTC
CASSIGVAGGLETQYF
>-|TRBD1|TRBV9|TRBJ2-7
TGTGCCAGCAGCGTAGAACCCGGGACAGGGGGATTCGAGCAGTACTTC
CASSVEPGTGGFEQYF
>-|-|TRBV7-9|TRBJ1-1
TGTGCCAGCAGCTTAGCCTTGGGATCTGAAGCTTTCTTT
CASSLALGSEAFF
>-|-|TRBV29-1|TRBJ2-1
TGCAGCGTTGAAGATCGACGGACAAACAATGAGCAGTTCTTC
CSVEDRRTNNEQFF
>-|-|TRBV29-1|TRBJ2-7
TGCAGCGTTGAAGGTATTATCGGCCTAGACGAGCAGTACTTC
CSVEGIIGLDEQYF
>-|-|TRBV9|TRBJ2-7
TGTGCCAGCAGCGTAGACGGGATTAACTACGAGCAGTACTTC
CASSVDGINYEQYF
>-|-|TRBV7-2|TRBJ2-7
TGTGCCATACTTGACCGGACCGCATACGAGCAGTACTTC
CAILDRTAYEQYF
>-|TRBD2|TRBV13|TRBJ2-1
TGTGCCAGCAGCCCAGAGGGACTAGCGGGAGGGCTGAGCTCCTACAATGAGCAGTTCTTC
CASSPEGLAGGLSSYNEQFF
>-|TRBD2|TRBV4-1|TRBJ2-3
TGCGCCAGCAGCCAAGAGTGGCGGGAGGGAACAGATACGCAGTATTTT
CASSQEWREGTDTQYF
>-|TRBD2|TRBV4-3|TRBJ2-7
TGCGCCAGCAGCACGGGGACTAGCGGGAGCTACGAGCAGTACTTC
CASSTGTSGSYEQYF
>-|-|TRBV4-2|TRBJ1-1
TGTGCCAGCAGCTCCGGGACACCGAACACTGAAGCTTTCTTT
CASSSGTPNTEAFF
>-|TRBD2|TRBV7-2|TRBJ2-2
TGTGTCAGCAGCACGGGACCGTGGACTAGCAGGAACACCGGGGAGCTGTTTTTT
CVSSTGPWTSRNTGELFF
>-|TRBD1|TRBV2|TRBJ1-2
TGTGCCAGCAGGGAATCCTACAGGGGGGGTGGCTACACCTTC
CASRESYRGGGYTF
>-|-|TRBV14|TRBJ2-1
TGTGCCAGCAGCCAAGACTGGGGGGGCGCGTATGAGCAGTTCTTC
CASSQDWGGAYEQFF
>-|-|TRBV7-9|TRBJ2-7
TGTGCCAGCACCCCGAGTAAAAACTACGAGCAGTACTTC
CASTPSKNYEQYF
>-|-|TRBV5-5|TRBJ1-1
TGTGCCAGCAGCTTGAAGGTCGAAGCTTTCTTT
CASSLKVEAFF
>-|-|TRBV7-9|TRBJ1-2
TGTGCCAGCACCGGAGTCCCAGGGGTTGAGGGCTACACCTTC
CASTGVPGVEGYTF
>-|-|TRBV29-1|TRBJ2-7
TGCAGCGTCACACAGGATACCTCCTACGAGCAGTACTTC
CSVTQDTSYEQYF
>-|-|TRBV13|TRBJ2-3
TGTGCCAGCAGCTTAGTAGGTCGTCGGGATACGCAGTATTTT
CASSLVGRRDTQYF
>-|TRBD1|TRBV7-6|TRBJ2-3
TGTGCCAGCAGCTTTGGGACAGACACAGATACGCAGTATTTT
CASSFGTDTDTQYF
>-|TRBD2|TRBV29-1|TRBJ2-1
TGCAGCGGGTCGGGACTACTTGGTGAGCAGTTCTTC
CSGSGLLGEQFF
>-|-|TRBV7-6|TRBJ1-1
TGTGCCAGCAGCAGGGGCACTGAAGCTTTCTTT
CASSRGTEAFF
>once|-|TRBV28|TRBJ2-7
TGTGCCAGCAGACTAAAACGGCAGACCCGCGCCTACGAGCAGTACTTC
CASRLKRQTRAYEQYF
>-|TRBD2|TRBV10-3|TRBJ2-7
TGTGCCATCAGTGAAAGCGCTAGCGGGAGGTACGAGCAGTACTTC
CAISESASGRYEQYF
>-|-|TRBV27|TRBJ1-3
TGTGCCAGCAGTTTATTTCCTGGAAACACCATATATTTT
CASSLFPGNTIYF
>-|-|TRBV27|TRBJ2-1
TGTGCCAGCATGTCCGCCAATGAGCAGTTCTTC
CASMSANEQFF